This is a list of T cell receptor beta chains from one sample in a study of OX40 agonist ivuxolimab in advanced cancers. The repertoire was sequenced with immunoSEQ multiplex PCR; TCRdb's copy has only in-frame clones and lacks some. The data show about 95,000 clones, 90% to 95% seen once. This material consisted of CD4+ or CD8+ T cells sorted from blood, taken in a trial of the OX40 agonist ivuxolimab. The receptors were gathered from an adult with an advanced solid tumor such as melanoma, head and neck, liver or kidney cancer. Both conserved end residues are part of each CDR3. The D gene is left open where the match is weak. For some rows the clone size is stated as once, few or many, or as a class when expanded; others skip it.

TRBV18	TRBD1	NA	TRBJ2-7	CASSPSTRQGTYEQYF	TGTGCCAGCTCACCAAGTACCCGACAGGGAACCTACGAGCAGTACTTC
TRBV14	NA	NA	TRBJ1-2	CASSQIRGNGYTF	TGTGCCAGCAGCCAAATCCGGGGCAATGGCTACACCTTC
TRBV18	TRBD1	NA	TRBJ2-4	CASSPGTDHQNIQYF	TGTGCCAGCTCACCCGGGACAGACCATCAAAACATTCAGTACTTC
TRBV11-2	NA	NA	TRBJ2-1	CASTRGGYNEQFF	TGTGCCAGCACCCGTGGGGGATACAATGAGCAGTTCTTC
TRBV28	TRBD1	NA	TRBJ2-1	CASSLIGTGVNEQFF	TGTGCCAGCAGTTTGATAGGGACAGGGGTTAATGAGCAGTTCTTC
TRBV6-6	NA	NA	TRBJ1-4	CASRTMGINEKLFF	TGTGCCAGCAGAACGATGGGGATTAATGAAAAACTGTTTTTT
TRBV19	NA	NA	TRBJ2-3	CASRLGDTQYF	TGTGCCAGTAGATTAGGGGATACGCAGTATTTT
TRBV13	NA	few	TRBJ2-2	CASSSNLRTGELFF	TGTGCCAGCAGCTCTAATTTAAGGACCGGGGAGCTGTTTTTT
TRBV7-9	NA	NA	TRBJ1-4	CASSSSTLEKLFF	TGTGCCAGCAGCTCTTCTACCTTGGAAAAACTGTTTTTT
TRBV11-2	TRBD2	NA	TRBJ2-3	CASSLGLPRTDTQYF	TGTGCCAGCAGCCTGGGACTACCCCGCACAGATACGCAGTATTTT
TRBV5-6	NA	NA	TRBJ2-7	CASSLDPPASYEQYF	TGTGCCAGCAGCTTAGACCCGCCCGCCTCCTACGAGCAGTACTTC